This T cell receptor beta chain was identified in a study of blood T cell repertoires in COVID-19. About the research overall: Samples taken during acute and convalescent COVID-19 were collected in the United States, Italy and Spain.

Measured with immunoSEQ multiplex PCR; TCRdb has only the in-frame clones, and not every one. The sample lists 350,000 to 450,000 clones; 89% were seen once. The V segment lost 8 bases and the J segment 6 bases; nucleotides outside the gene matches: 13. Germline loops: CDR1 ENHRY, CDR2 SYGVKD. This CDR3 is built from 15 residues. Sequenced sample: peripheral blood. The receptor was isolated from a woman aged 40 to 50 with COVID-19, enrolled during active disease. V is TRBV10-3 and J is TRBJ1-1; TRBD1 aligns across 9 bases. CDR3 DNA: TGTGCCATCGCCCCCGCGACAGGGGGGGCCGCTGAAGCTTTCTTT. Translating it yields CAIAPATGGAAEAFF.